This T cell receptor (beta chain) was found in a study of shared clonotypes between healthy human individuals. Notes on the study in general: Collection of samples was limited to blood; tissue repertoires likely differ. Richness estimates generally favored naive over memory subsets.

Trimming removed 0 bases from V and 5 bases from J; junction bases left unmatched: 8. Germline-derived CDR1 and CDR2 are SGDLS and YYNGEE. The CDR3 has 15 residues. Naive CD8 cells lacked CD45RO and underwent positive selection for CCR7, leaving out terminally differentiated effector memory CD45RA+ cells. DNA at around 190 ng, about 30,000 T cell genomes, went into sorted-subset replicate PCRs. Method: immunoSEQ multiplex PCR; TCRdb's copy keeps in-frame clones and lacks some. The sample contains over 2 million clones, about 95% of which appear only once. A word on this clone: As yet, its antigen is unknown.

The V gene is TRBV9, the J gene TRBJ2-7; 7 nucleotides agree with TRBD2. The sequence was obtained from a man aged 18 to 29 in good health. Sequences were obtained from naive CD8+ T cells sorted from blood. CDR3 protein: CASSVEGLVADEQYF. The CDR3 DNA follows: TGTGCCAGCAGCGTAGAAGGACTAGTTGCAGACGAGCAGTACTTC.